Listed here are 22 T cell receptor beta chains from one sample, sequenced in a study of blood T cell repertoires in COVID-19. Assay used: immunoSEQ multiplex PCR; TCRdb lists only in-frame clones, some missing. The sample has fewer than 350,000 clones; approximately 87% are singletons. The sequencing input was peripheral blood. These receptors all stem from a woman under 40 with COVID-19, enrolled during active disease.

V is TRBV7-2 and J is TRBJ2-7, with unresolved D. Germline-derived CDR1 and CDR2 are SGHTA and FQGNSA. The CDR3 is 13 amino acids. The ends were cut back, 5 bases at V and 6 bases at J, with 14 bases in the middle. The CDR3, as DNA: TGTGCCAGCAGCCCTATCGATTACGTCGAGCAGTACTTC. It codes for CASSPIDYVEQYF.

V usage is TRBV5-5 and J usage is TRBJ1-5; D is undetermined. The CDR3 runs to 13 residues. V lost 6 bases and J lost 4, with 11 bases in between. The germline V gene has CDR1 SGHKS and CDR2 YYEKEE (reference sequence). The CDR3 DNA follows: TGTGCCAGCACCTGGGGAGAAAATCAGCCCCAGCATTTT. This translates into CASTWGENQPQHF.

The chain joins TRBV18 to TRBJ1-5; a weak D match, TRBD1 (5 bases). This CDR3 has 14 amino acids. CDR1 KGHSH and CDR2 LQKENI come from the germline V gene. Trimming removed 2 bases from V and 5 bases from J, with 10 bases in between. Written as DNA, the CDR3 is TGTGCCAGCTCACCATCGGGGGGGGATCAGCCCCAGCATTTT. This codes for CASSPSGGDQPQHF.

In nucleotides, the CDR3 is TGTGCCAGTAGTATAGATGCAGGGCGTAATTCACCCCTCCACTTT. Its protein is CASSIDAGRNSPLHF. The V and J genes are TRBV19 and TRBJ1-6; TRBD1 might be the D (5 bases). The CDR3 has 15 residues. Deletions cut 0 bases from V and 6 bases from J, with 9 bases between. Germline V gene lookup returns CDR1 LNHDA and CDR2 SQIVND (reference sequence).

CDR3 sequence: CASSQETGFYGYTF. CDR3 sequence (DNA): TGCGCCAGCAGCCAGGAGACAGGGTTCTATGGCTACACCTTC. The gene calls are TRBV4-1 and TRBJ1-2, with TRBD1 matching 7 bases. CDR3 length: 14 residues. After removal of 3 bases from V and 4 bases from J, the junction contained 5 bases not matched to a gene. Per the germline V gene, CDR1 is MGHRA and CDR2 is YSYEKL.

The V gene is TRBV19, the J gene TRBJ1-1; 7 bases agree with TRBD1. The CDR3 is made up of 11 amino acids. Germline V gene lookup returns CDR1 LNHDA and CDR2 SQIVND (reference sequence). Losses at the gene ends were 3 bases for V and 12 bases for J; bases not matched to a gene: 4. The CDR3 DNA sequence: TGTGCCAGTAGTATCGCAGGGGGATCTTTCTTT. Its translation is CASSIAGGSFF. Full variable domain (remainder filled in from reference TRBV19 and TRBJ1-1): DGGITQSPKYLFRKEGQNVTLSCEQNLNHDAMYWYRQDPGQGLRLIYYSQIVNDFQKGDIAEGYSVSREKKESFPLTVTSAQKNPTAFYLCASSIAGGSFFGQGTRLTVV.

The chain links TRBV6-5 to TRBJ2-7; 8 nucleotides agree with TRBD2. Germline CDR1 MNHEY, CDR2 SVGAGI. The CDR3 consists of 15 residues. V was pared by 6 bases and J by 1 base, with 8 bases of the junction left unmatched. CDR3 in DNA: TGTGCCAGCAGCCCGCTTGCGGGGGGTTCCTACGAGCAGTACTTC. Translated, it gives CASSPLAGGSYEQYF.

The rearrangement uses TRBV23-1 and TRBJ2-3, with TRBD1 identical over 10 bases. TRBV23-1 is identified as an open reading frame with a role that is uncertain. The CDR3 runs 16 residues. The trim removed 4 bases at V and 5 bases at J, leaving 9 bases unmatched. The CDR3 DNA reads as TGCGCCAGCAGTCTTTGGGACAGGGGCCCCCAAGATACGCAGTATTTT. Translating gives CASSLWDRGPQDTQYF.

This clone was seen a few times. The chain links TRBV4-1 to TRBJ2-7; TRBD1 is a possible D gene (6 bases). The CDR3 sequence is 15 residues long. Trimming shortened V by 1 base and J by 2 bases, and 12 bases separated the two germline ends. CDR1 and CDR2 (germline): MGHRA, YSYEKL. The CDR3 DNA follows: TGCGCCAGCAGCCAAGGGAGGACAGCTCCCTACGAGCAGTACTTC. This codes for CASSQGRTAPYEQYF.

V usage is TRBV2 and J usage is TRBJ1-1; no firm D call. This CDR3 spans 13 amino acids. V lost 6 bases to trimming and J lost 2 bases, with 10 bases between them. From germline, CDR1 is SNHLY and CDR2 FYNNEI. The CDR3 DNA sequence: TGTGCCAGCAGCCGGGAGATTAACACTGAAGCTTTCTTT. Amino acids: CASSREINTEAFF.

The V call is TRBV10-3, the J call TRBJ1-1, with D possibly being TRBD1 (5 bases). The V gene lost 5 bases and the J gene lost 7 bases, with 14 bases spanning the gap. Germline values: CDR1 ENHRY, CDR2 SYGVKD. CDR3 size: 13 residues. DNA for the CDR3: TGTGCCATCAGTCAGGGTGGTTTTGGTGAAGCTTTCTTT. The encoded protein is CAISQGGFGEAFF.

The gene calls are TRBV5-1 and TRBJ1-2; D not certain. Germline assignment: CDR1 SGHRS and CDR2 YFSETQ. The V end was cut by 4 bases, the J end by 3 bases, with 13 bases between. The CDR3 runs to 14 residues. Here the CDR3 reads CASSGGPPDYGYTF. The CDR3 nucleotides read TGCGCCAGCAGCGGAGGACCACCGGACTATGGCTACACCTTC.

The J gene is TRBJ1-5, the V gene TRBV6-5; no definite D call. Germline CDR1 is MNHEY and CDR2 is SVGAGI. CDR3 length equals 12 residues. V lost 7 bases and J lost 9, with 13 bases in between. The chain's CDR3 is CASTSGRGPQHF. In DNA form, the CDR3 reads TGTGCCAGCACCTCTGGGAGAGGGCCCCAGCATTTT.

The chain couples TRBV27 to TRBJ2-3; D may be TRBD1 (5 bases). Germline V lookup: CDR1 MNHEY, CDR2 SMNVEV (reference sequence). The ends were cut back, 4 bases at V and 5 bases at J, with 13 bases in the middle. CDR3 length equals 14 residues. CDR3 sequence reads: CASSYRATVDTQYF. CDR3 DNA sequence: TGTGCCAGCAGTTACCGGGCGACAGTAGATACGCAGTATTTT.

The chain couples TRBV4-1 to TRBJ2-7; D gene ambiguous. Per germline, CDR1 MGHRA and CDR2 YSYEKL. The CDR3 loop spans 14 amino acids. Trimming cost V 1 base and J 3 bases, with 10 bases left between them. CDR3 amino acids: CASSQGDQVYEQYF. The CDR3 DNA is TGCGCCAGCAGCCAAGGAGATCAGGTCTACGAGCAGTACTTC.

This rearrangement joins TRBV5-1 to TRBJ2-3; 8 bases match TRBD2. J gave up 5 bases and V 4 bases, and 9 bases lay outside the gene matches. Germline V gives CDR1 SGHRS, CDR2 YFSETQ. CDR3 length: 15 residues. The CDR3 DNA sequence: TGCGCCAGCAGCGGTGGGAGCGGGGGAGGAGATACGCAGTATTTT. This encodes CASSGGSGGGDTQYF.

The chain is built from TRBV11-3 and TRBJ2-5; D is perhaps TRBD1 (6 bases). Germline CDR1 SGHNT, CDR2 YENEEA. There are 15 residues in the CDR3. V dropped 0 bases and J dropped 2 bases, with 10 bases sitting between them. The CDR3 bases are TGTGCCAGCAGCTTAGATCGACAGGTACAAGAGACCCAGTACTTC. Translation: CASSLDRQVQETQYF.

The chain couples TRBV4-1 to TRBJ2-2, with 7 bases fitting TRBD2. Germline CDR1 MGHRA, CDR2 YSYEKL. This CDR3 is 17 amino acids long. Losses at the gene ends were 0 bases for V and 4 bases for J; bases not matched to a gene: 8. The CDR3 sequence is CASSQESAIAGTGELFF. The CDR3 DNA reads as TGCGCCAGCAGCCAAGAGAGTGCAATAGCGGGCACCGGGGAGCTGTTTTTT.

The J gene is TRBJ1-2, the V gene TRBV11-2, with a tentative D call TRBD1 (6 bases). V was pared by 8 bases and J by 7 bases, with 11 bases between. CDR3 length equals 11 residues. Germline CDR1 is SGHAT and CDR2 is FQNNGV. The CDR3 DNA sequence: TGTGCCAGCGGGACCAGGGGTGGCTACACCTTC. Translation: CASGTRGGYTF.

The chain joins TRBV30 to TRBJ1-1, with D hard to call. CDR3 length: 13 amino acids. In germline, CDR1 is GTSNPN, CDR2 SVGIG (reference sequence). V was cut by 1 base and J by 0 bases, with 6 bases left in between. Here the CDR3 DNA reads TGTGCCTGGAGTGGGAGGGTGAACACTGAAGCTTTCTTT. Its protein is CAWSGRVNTEAFF.

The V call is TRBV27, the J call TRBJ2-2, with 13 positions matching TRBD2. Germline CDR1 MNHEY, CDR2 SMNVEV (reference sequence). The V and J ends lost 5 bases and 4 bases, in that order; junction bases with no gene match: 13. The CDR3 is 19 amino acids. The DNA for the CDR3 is TGTGCCAGCAGTCCCTCACGACTAGCGGGGGGCCTGGGCACCGGGGAGCTGTTTTTT. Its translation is CASSPSRLAGGLGTGELFF.

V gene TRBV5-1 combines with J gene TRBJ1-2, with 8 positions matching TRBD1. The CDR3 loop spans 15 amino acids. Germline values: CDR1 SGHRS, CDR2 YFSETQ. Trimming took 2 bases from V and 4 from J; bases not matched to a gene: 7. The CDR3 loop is CASSFGTGVSYGYTF. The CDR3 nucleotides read TGCGCCAGCAGCTTCGGGACAGGCGTATCCTATGGCTACACCTTC.